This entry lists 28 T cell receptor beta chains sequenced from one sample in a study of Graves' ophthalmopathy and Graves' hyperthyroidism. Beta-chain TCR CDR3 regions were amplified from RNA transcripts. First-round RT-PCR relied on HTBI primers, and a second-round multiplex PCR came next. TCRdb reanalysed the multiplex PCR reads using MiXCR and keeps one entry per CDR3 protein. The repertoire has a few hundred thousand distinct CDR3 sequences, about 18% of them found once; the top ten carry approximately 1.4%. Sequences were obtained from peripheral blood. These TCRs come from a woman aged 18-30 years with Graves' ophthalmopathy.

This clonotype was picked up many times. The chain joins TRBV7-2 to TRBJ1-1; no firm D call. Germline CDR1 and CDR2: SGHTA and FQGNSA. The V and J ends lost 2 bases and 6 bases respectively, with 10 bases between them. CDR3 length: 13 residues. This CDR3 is CASSLKGNAEAFF. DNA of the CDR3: TGTGCCAGCAGCTTAAAAGGTAATGCTGAAGCTTTCTTT.

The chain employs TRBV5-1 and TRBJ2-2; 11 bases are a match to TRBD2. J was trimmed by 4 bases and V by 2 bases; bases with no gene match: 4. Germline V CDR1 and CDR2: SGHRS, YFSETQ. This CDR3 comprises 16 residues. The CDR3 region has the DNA TGCGCCAGCAGCTTAAGACTAGCGGGGTCCACCGGGGAGCTGTTTTTT. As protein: CASSLRLAGSTGELFF.

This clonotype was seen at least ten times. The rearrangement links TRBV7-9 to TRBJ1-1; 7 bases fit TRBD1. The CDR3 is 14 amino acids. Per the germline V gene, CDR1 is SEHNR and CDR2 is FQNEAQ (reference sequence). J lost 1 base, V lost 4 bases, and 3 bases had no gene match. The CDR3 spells CASSSGTENTEAFF. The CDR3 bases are TGTGCCAGCAGCTCGGGGACAGAGAACACTGAAGCTTTCTTT.

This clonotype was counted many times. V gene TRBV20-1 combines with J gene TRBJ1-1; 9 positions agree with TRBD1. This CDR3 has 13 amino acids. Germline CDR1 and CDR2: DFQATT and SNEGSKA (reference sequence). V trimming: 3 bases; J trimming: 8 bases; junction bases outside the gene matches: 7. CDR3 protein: CSARGDRDGEAFF. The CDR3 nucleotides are TGCAGTGCTAGGGGGGACAGGGACGGAGAAGCTTTCTTT.

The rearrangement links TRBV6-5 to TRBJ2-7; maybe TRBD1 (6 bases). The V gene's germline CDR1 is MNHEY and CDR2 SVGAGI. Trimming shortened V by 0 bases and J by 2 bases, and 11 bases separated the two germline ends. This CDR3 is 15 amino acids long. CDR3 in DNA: TGTGCCAGCAGTTACTCGAATAGACAGGCCTACGAGCAGTACTTC. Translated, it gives CASSYSNRQAYEQYF.

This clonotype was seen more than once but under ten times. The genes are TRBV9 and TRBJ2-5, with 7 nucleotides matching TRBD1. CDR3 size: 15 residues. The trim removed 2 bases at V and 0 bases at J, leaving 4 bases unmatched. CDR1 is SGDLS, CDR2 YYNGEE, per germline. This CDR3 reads CASSVRGMYQETQYF. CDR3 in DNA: TGTGCCAGCAGCGTCAGGGGGATGTACCAAGAGACCCAGTACTTC.

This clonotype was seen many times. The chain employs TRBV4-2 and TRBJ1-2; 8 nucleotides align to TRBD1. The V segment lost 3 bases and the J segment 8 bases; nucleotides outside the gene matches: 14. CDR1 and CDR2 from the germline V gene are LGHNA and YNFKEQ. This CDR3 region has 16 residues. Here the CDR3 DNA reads TGTGCCAGCAGCCAGATCAGGGGGCGAACGAAACGGGGCTACACCTTC. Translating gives CASSQIRGRTKRGYTF.

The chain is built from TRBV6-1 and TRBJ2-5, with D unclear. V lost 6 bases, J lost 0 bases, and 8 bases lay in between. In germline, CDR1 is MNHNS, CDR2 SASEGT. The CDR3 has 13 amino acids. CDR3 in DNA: TGTGCCAGCAGGCCCACCTACCAAGAGACCCAGTACTTC. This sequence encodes CASRPTYQETQYF.

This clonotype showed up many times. The CDR3 bases are TGTGCCAGCAATGCTAGGGGCTCTGGAAACACCATATATTTT. This gives the protein CASNARGSGNTIYF. This chain uses TRBV6-1 with TRBJ1-3; tentatively, D is TRBD1 (5 bases). V dropped 7 bases and J dropped 0 bases, with 10 bases sitting between them. In germline, CDR1 is MNHNS, CDR2 SASEGT. The CDR3 loop spans 14 amino acids.

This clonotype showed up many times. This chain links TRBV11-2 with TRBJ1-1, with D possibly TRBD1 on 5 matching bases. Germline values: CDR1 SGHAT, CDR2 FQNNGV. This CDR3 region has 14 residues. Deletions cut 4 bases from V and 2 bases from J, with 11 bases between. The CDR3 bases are TGTGCCAGCAGCTACGGGACTTTCAACACTGAAGCTTTCTTT. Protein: CASSYGTFNTEAFF.

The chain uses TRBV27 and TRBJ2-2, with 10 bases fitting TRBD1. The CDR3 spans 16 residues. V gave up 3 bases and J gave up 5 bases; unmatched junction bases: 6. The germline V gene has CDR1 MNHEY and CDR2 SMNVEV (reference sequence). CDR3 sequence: CASSFSPGQGTGELFF. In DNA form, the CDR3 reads TGTGCCAGCAGTTTTTCACCGGGACAGGGGACCGGGGAGCTGTTTTTT.

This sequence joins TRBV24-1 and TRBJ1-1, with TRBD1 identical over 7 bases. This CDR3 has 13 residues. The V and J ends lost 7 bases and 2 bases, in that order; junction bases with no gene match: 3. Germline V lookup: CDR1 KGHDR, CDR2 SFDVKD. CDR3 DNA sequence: TGTGCCACCAGGGGACAGAGTAACACTGAAGCTTTCTTT. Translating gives CATRGQSNTEAFF.

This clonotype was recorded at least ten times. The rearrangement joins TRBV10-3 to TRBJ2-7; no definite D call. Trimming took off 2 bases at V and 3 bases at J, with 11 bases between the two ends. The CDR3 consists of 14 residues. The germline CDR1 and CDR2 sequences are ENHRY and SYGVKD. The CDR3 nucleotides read TGTGCCATCAGTGAGAGGCCAGAGATCTACGAGCAGTACTTC. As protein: CAISERPEIYEQYF.

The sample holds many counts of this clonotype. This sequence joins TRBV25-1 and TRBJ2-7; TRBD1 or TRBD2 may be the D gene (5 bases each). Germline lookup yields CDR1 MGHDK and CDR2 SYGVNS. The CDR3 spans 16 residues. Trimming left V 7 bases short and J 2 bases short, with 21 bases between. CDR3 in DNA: TGTGCCAGCACCCCTAGGGACGGTGCATCGACCTACGAGCAGTACTTC. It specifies CASTPRDGASTYEQYF.

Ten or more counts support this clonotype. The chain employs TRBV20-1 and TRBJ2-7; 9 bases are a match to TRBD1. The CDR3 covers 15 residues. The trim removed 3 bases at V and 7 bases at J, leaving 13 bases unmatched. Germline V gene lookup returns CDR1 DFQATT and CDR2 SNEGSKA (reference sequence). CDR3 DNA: TGCAGTGCTAGGGGACCGGGACAGGGATCGGGGGAGCAGTACTTC. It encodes CSARGPGQGSGEQYF.

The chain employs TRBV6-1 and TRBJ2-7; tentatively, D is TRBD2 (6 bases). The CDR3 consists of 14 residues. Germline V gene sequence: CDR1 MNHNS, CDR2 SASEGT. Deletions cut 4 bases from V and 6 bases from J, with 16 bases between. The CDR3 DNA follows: TGTGCCAGCAGTGTGTGGACTACCCCCGGCGAGCAGTACTTC. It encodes CASSVWTTPGEQYF.

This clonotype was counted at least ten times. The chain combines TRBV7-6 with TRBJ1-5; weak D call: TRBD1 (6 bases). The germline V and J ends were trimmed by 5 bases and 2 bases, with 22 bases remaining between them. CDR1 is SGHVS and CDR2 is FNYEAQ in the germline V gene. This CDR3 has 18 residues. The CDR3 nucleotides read TGTGCCAGCAGCCAACTATCGGGGGACACTTGGGGCAATCAGCCCCAGCATTTT. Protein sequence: CASSQLSGDTWGNQPQHF.

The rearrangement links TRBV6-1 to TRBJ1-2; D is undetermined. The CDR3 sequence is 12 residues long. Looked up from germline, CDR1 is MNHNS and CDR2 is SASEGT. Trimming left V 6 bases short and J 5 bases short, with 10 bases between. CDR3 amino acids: CASRGVKYGYTF. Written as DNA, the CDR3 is TGTGCCAGCAGAGGAGTGAAATATGGCTACACCTTC.

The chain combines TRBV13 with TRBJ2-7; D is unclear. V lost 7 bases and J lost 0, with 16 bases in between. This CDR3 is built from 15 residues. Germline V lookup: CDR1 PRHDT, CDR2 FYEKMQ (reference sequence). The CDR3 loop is CASMTRRASSYEQYF. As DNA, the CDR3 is TGTGCCAGCATGACGAGGAGAGCGAGCTCCTACGAGCAGTACTTC.

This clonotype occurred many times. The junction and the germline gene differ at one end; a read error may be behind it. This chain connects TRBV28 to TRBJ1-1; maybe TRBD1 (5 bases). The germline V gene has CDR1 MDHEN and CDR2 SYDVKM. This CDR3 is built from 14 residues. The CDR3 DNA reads TGTGCCAGCAGCCCTACAAGCGTAATTAACAGGATCTCCTTT. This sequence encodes CASSPTSVINRISF.

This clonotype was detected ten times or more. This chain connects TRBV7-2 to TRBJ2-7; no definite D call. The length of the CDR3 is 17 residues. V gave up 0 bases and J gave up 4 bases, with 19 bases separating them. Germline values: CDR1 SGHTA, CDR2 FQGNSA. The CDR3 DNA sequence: TGTGCCAGCAGCTTAGCCCCCCCCGGATGGACGGAGTACGAGCAGTACTTC. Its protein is CASSLAPPGWTEYEQYF.

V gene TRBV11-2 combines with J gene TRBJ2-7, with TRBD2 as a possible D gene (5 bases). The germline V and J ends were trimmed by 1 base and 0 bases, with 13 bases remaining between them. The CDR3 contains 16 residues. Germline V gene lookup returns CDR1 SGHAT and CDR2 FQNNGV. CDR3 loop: CASSLGGGLSSYEQYF. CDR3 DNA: TGTGCCAGCAGCTTAGGAGGCGGGCTGAGCTCCTACGAGCAGTACTTC.

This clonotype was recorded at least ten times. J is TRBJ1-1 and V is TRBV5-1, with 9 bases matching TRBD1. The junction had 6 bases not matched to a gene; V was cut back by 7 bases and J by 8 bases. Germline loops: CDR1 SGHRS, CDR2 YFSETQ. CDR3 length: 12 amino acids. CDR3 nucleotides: TGCGCCAGCCAGACAGGGGGTGGCGAAGCTTTCTTT. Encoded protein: CASQTGGGEAFF.

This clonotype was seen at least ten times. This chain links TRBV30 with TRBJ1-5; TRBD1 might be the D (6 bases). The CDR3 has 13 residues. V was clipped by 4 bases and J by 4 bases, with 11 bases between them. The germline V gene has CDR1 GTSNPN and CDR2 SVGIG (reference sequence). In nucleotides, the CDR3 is TGTGCCTGGAACGATCAGGGGAATCAGCCCCAGCATTTT. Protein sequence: CAWNDQGNQPQHF. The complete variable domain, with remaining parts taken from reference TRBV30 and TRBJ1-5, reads SQTIHQWPATLVQPVGSPLSLECTVEGTSNPNLYWYRQAAGRGLQLLFYSVGIGQISSEVPQNLSASRPQDRQFILSSKKLLLSDSGFYLCAWNDQGNQPQHFGDGTRLSIL.

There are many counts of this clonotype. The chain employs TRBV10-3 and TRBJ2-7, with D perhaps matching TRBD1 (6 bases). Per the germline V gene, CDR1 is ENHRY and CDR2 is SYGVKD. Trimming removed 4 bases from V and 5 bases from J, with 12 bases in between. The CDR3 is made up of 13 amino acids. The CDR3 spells CAISVYTGNEQYF. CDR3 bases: TGTGCCATCAGTGTGTACACAGGGAACGAGCAGTACTTC.

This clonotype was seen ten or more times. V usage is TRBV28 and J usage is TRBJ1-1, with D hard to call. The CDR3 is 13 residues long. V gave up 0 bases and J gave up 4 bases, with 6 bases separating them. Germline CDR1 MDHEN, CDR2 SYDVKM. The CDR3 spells CASSLWVLTEAFF. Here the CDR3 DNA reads TGTGCCAGCAGTTTATGGGTCCTCACTGAAGCTTTCTTT.

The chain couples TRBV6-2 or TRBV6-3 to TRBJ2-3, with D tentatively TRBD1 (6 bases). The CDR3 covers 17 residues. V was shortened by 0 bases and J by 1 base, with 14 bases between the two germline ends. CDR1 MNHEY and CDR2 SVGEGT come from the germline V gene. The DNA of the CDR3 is TGTGCCAGCAGTTACTCGTCGGTGGACAGTCGCACAGATACGCAGTATTTT. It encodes CASSYSSVDSRTDTQYF.

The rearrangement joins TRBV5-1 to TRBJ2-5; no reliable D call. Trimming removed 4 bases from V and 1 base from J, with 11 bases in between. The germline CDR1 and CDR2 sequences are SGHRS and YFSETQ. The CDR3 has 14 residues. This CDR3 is CASSPATTQETQYF. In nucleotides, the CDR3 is TGCGCCAGCAGCCCGGCAACCACCCAAGAGACCCAGTACTTC.